The 12 T cell receptor beta chains in this list originate from one sample, sequenced in a study of T cells in tuberculosis. The method was immunoSEQ multiplex PCR; TCRdb's version includes in-frame clones alone and lacks a portion of them. The sample contains about 22,000 clones, about 96% of which appear only once. Source material: PBMCs. The receptor set was obtained from a donor aged 5 to 30 with latent tuberculosis or without tuberculosis infection.

J is TRBJ2-7 and V is TRBV30; 10 nucleotides line up with TRBD1. Trimming at V came to 0 bases and at J to 2 bases, leaving 4 bases not matched to a gene. Germline CDR1 GTSNPN, CDR2 SVGIG (reference sequence). This CDR3 is built from 15 residues. CDR3 bases: TGTGCCTGGAGTGTCCCGGGACAGGGGACCTACGAGCAGTACTTC. It translates to CAWSVPGQGTYEQYF.

V usage is TRBV9 and J usage is TRBJ2-1, with TRBD1 matching over 8 bases. The CDR3 spans 16 residues. Germline assignment: CDR1 SGDLS and CDR2 YYNGEE. Trimming cost V 1 base and J 4 bases; bases outside gene matches: 7. The CDR3 DNA sequence: TGTGCCAGCAGCGTATTTGGGACAGGAGCTTACAATGAGCAGTTCTTC. Translating it yields CASSVFGTGAYNEQFF.

The rearrangement links TRBV10-3 to TRBJ1-3, with 9 bases that match TRBD1. The CDR3 consists of 16 residues. Per germline, CDR1 ENHRY and CDR2 SYGVKD. V shed 5 bases, J shed 3 bases, and the junction held 8 bases outside the gene matches. The CDR3 loop is CAISTDRGGGGNTIYF. CDR3 bases: TGTGCCATCAGTACGGACAGGGGAGGAGGTGGAAACACCATATATTTT.

The genes are TRBV6-5 and TRBJ1-1; 9 nucleotides agree with TRBD1. J gave up 0 bases and V 4 bases, and 3 bases lay outside the gene matches. The CDR3 is made up of 15 amino acids. The germline CDR1 and CDR2 sequences are MNHEY and SVGAGI. The CDR3 DNA reads as TGTGCCAGCAGTTGGGACAGGGTCATGAACACTGAAGCTTTCTTT. This encodes CASSWDRVMNTEAFF.

V gene TRBV10-1 combines with J gene TRBJ2-7, with TRBD2 matching 8 bases. This CDR3 is 13 amino acids long. Germline CDR1 is WNHNN and CDR2 is SYGVQD (reference sequence). V lost 5 bases, J lost 3 bases, and 3 bases stayed unmatched. CDR3 coding DNA: TGCGCCAGCAGTCCAACTAGCGGCTACGAGCAGTACTTC. It translates to CASSPTSGYEQYF.

This clone was seen just once. J is TRBJ1-1 and V is TRBV5-1; TRBD1 matches 7 bases. V dropped 0 bases and J dropped 0; count of bases not matched to a gene: 8. CDR3 length: 17 residues. Germline V gene lookup returns CDR1 SGHRS and CDR2 YFSETQ. As DNA, the CDR3 is TGCGCCAGCAGCTTGGGGTGGGACAGTCTCATGAACACTGAAGCTTTCTTT. Translating gives CASSLGWDSLMNTEAFF.

This chain joins TRBV5-6 and TRBJ1-5; 9 bases align to TRBD1. J was trimmed by 6 bases and V by 4 bases; bases with no gene match: 8. The V gene's germline CDR1 is SGHDT and CDR2 YYEEEE. CDR3 length: 15 amino acids. CDR3 residues: CASSRTGGRSQPQHF. CDR3 in DNA: TGTGCCAGCAGCCGTACAGGGGGCCGGAGTCAGCCCCAGCATTTT.

This clone was seen only once. The chain carries TRBV4-3 and TRBJ2-7; D gene uncertain. The CDR3 has 12 residues. Germline CDR1 and CDR2: LGHNA and YSLEER. The V end lost 0 bases, the J end lost 7 bases, and 7 bases lay between the germline ends. DNA of the CDR3: TGCGCCAGCAGCCAAGATCAGAGGGAGCAGTACTTC. The encoded protein is CASSQDQREQYF.

The rearrangement uses TRBV11-2 and TRBJ1-2, with D maybe TRBD1 (6 bases). The CDR3 totals 11 residues. CDR1 and CDR2 from the germline V gene are SGHAT and FQNNGV. The V gene lost 4 bases and the J gene lost 7 bases, with 7 bases spanning the gap. CDR3 loop: CASSSGAGYTF. The CDR3, as DNA: TGTGCCAGCAGCTCAGGGGCTGGCTACACCTTC.

The chain combines TRBV28 with TRBJ1-6; 7 bases line up with TRBD1. The CDR3 has 13 amino acids. Germline loops: CDR1 MDHEN, CDR2 SYDVKM. V lost 3 bases, J lost 7 bases, and 0 bases stayed unmatched. The CDR3 region is CASSLTGNSPLHF. The CDR3 DNA reads as TGTGCCAGCAGTTTGACAGGGAATTCACCCCTCCACTTT.

The chain combines TRBV27 with TRBJ2-1, with 11 bases matching TRBD1. This CDR3 has 15 amino acids. V gave up 5 bases and J gave up 8 bases; unmatched junction bases: 8. Germline assignment: CDR1 MNHEY and CDR2 SMNVEV (reference sequence). CDR3 nucleotide sequence: TGTGCCAGCAGTACCCGGGACAGGGGGTGGGATGAGCAGTTCTTC. It is translated as CASSTRDRGWDEQFF.

The chain links TRBV6-9 to TRBJ1-2; D is perhaps TRBD1 (6 bases). CDR1 MNHGY and CDR2 SVAAGI come from the germline V gene. The CDR3 runs 13 residues. Trimming left V 7 bases short and J 8 bases short, with 17 bases between. The CDR3 region is CASIVGGAQGYTF. In DNA, the CDR3 is TGTGCCAGCATCGTAGGGGGGGCGCAGGGCTACACCTTC.